Below are 9 T cell receptor beta chains sequenced from a single sample in a study of blood T cell repertoires in COVID-19. This table comes from immunoSEQ multiplex PCR, and its TCRdb copy is limited to in-frame clones, with some not included. The repertoire holds about 150,000 clones, with about 91% as singletons. Sequences were obtained from peripheral blood. Every receptor here comes from a woman aged 45-65 years with acute or convalescent COVID-19.

This chain joins TRBV19 and TRBJ1-3; D is uncertain. Trimming removed 3 bases at V and 0 bases at J, with 6 bases between. CDR3 size: 14 residues. The germline V gene has CDR1 LNHDA and CDR2 SQIVND (reference sequence). The CDR3 loop is CASSMGSSGNTIYF. CDR3 DNA: TGTGCCAGTAGTATGGGCAGCTCTGGAAACACCATATATTTT.

This chain uses TRBV6-5 with TRBJ1-2; tentatively, D is TRBD1 (5 bases). The CDR3 is made up of 13 amino acids. V was trimmed by 8 bases and J by 6 bases, leaving 16 bases between them. Germline lookup yields CDR1 MNHEY and CDR2 SVGAGI. The CDR3: CASGRVRVHGYTF. Here the CDR3 DNA reads TGTGCCAGCGGCAGGGTGAGAGTACATGGCTACACCTTC.

The chain employs TRBV3-1 (or the pseudogene TRBV3-2) and TRBJ2-2; TRBD1 matches 9 bases. This CDR3 region has 18 residues. The J segment lost 6 bases and the V segment lost 0 bases, leaving 11 bases of the junction unmatched. Germline V gene sequence: CDR1 LGHDT, CDR2 YNNKEL (reference sequence). The CDR3 DNA reads TGTGCCAGCAGCCAAGATAAAATAGGGACAGGGTACGCCGGGGAGCTGTTTTTT. Encoded protein: CASSQDKIGTGYAGELFF.

V gene TRBV27 combines with J gene TRBJ2-7; D is possibly TRBD1 (5 bases). The germline CDR1 and CDR2 sequences are MNHEY and SMNVEV (reference sequence). The CDR3 contains 13 residues. V dropped 5 bases and J dropped 4 bases, with 12 bases sitting between them. The CDR3 bases are TGTGCCAGCAGTCAAGCTAAGGGGTACGAGCAGTACTTC. Translation: CASSQAKGYEQYF.

The CDR3 region has the DNA TGTGCCAGCAGCTTGACTCAAACCAGAGAGACCCAGTACTTC. Translation: CASSLTQTRETQYF. The genes are TRBV7-2 and TRBJ2-5; D not resolved. This CDR3 region has 14 residues. With 3 bases removed from V and 4 bases from J, the gap between germline ends came to 12 bases. Germline V gene data show CDR1 as SGHTA and CDR2 as FQGNSA.

The J gene is TRBJ2-7, the V gene TRBV5-6; 7 bases match TRBD1. The length of the CDR3 is 13 residues. V lost 4 bases to trimming and J lost 5 bases; unmatched junction nucleotides: 6. CDR1 is SGHDT, CDR2 YYEEEE, per germline. CDR3 residues: CASSGSTGDEQYF. The CDR3 DNA reads TGTGCCAGCAGCGGAAGTACAGGGGACGAGCAGTACTTC.

V gene TRBV30 combines with J gene TRBJ1-4; D is unresolved. This CDR3 has 13 amino acids. Germline CDR1 GTSNPN, CDR2 SVGIG (reference sequence). The V end lost 3 bases, the J end lost 7 bases, and 12 bases lay between the germline ends. CDR3 residues: CAWSPPGIEKLFF. The CDR3, as DNA: TGTGCCTGGAGCCCCCCGGGGATTGAAAAACTGTTTTTT.

The rearrangement uses TRBV19 and TRBJ1-5; TRBD1 is a possible D gene (5 bases). V lost 3 bases, J lost 2 bases, and 11 bases lay in between. Germline V CDR1 and CDR2: LNHDA, SQIVND (reference sequence). This CDR3 region has 15 residues. The CDR3 nucleotides read TGTGCCAGTAGTATTCCGGACACACGCAATCAGCCCCAGCATTTT. It translates to CASSIPDTRNQPQHF.

V gene TRBV7-7 combines with J gene TRBJ1-4, with 8 bases aligning to TRBD1. The CDR3 has 15 amino acids. V gave up 5 bases and J gave up 4 bases; unmatched junction bases: 6. CDR1 is SSHAT, CDR2 FNYEAQ, per germline (reference sequence). CDR3 bases: TGTGCCAGCAGCGGGGACAGGAGTTATAATGAAAAACTGTTTTTT. Protein sequence: CASSGDRSYNEKLFF.